This T cell receptor beta chain was captured by sequencing in a study of T cell clonotyping in hematopoietic cell transplantation. Study in general: Pretransplant recipient samples were taken after cytoreduction. Whole-study findings and limits: After transplant, recipient diversity fell while pathologically expanded clonotypes grew through day 180.

V dropped 6 bases and J dropped 4 bases, with 12 bases sitting between them. The CDR3 contains 14 residues. Looked up from germline, CDR1 is MNHEY and CDR2 is SMNVEV (reference sequence). As concerns this clone: What it recognizes is unknown.

The assay was immunoSEQ multiplex PCR, and TCRdb's table has in-frame clones only and misses some. The sample includes tens of thousands of clones, around 84% seen only once; the top ten take approximately 2.9%. Time point defined: recipient sample about 28 days before transplant, after cytoreduction. Recipient blood drawn about 28 days pretransplant and days 30, 100, 180 after. The receptor was isolated from a man aged 55 to 70 with acute myeloid leukemia. Some clones in this sample may be carry-over from other donors' samples. This sample comprised peripheral blood mononuclear cells, obtained before stem cell transplant. The chain is built from TRBV27 and TRBJ2-2; a weak D match, TRBD1 (5 bases). CDR3 nucleotides: TGTGCCAGCAGAAGGCAGGGTGGCACCGGGGAGCTGTTTTTT. Translation gives CASRRQGGTGELFF.